A single sample gave rise to the 19 T cell receptor beta chains below, sequenced in a study of T cell clones after liver transplantation (dated by TCRdb to about 2019). What the time point label conveys for this sample: pre-transplant. The library was prepared using the immunoSEQ multiplex PCR assay. TCRdb holds this immuneACCESS table with in-frame rearrangements only. Some clones are missing; in checked studies, unresolved V genes explain under half, and the rest has no known cause. The sample has approximately 100,000 clones on record, approximately 85% of them singletons. The top ten clonotypes cover around 0.97% of the sample. The sample here was CD4+ T cells from blood, taken before liver transplant. These receptors were collected from a human donor who received a liver transplant.

The V and J genes are TRBV19 and TRBJ2-5, with D possibly called TRBD1 or TRBD2 (5 bases each). V lost 4 bases, J lost 1 base, and 13 bases lay in between. The germline V gene encodes CDR1 LNHDA and CDR2 SQIVND (reference sequence). The CDR3 runs to 15 residues. The DNA of the CDR3 is TGTGCCAGTAGTAACCAAGTGGGGGTCCAAGAGACCCAGTACTTC. Its protein is CASSNQVGVQETQYF. The complete variable domain, with remaining parts taken from reference TRBV19 and TRBJ2-5, reads DGGITQSPKYLFRKEGQNVTLSCEQNLNHDAMYWYRQDPGQGLRLIYYSQIVNDFQKGDIAEGYSVSREKKESFPLTVTSAQKNPTAFYLCASSNQVGVQETQYFGPGTRLLVL.

The chain combines TRBV4-1 with TRBJ2-5, with 7 positions matching TRBD2. V trimming: 1 base; J trimming: 4 bases; junction bases outside the gene matches: 15. Per germline, CDR1 MGHRA and CDR2 YSYEKL. The CDR3 contains 18 residues. The CDR3 coding sequence is TGCGCCAGCAGCCAAGCCGGGGGGACTTCCCAACTGCGAGAGACCCAGTACTTC. As protein: CASSQAGGTSQLRETQYF.

The chain's CDR3 is CASSQDRQSVNEKLFF. CDR3 bases: TGCGCCAGCAGCCAGGACCGACAGTCTGTTAATGAAAAACTGTTTTTT. The chain carries TRBV5-1 and TRBJ1-4; maybe TRBD1 (5 bases). The CDR3 runs to 16 residues. V was cut by 4 bases and J by 4 bases, with 17 bases left in between. The germline V gene encodes CDR1 SGHRS and CDR2 YFSETQ.

The chain combines TRBV28 with TRBJ1-2, with 11 bases identical to TRBD1. The length of the CDR3 is 12 residues. J gave up 10 bases and V 4 bases, and 2 bases lay outside the gene matches. CDR1 is MDHEN, CDR2 SYDVKM, per germline. DNA of the CDR3: TGTGCCAGCAGTTGGACAGGGGGCTACTACACCTTC. Translated, it gives CASSWTGGYYTF.

The chain has TRBV5-1 and TRBJ2-5; a possible D gene is TRBD2 (5 bases). V dropped 0 bases and J dropped 5 bases, with 20 bases sitting between them. CDR3 length: 17 residues. Germline-derived CDR1 and CDR2 are SGHRS and YFSETQ. CDR3 amino acids: CASSLASLFLATETQYF. Here the CDR3 DNA reads TGCGCCAGCAGCTTGGCCTCGCTGTTCCTAGCCACGGAGACCCAGTACTTC. The full variable domain, in which reference TRBV5-1 and TRBJ2-5 provide the parts outside the CDR3, is KAGVTQTPRYLIKTRGQQVTLSCSPISGHRSVSWYQQTPGQGLQFLFEYFSETQRNKGNFPGRFSGRQFSNSRSEMNVSTLELGDSALYLCASSLASLFLATETQYFGPGTRLLVL.

V usage is TRBV11-2 and J usage is TRBJ2-7; D not resolved. This CDR3 is built from 14 residues. The ends were cut back, 0 bases at V and 5 bases at J, with 11 bases in the middle. From germline, CDR1 is SGHAT and CDR2 FQNNGV. The CDR3 region is CASSLDQRYHEQYF. The CDR3 DNA follows: TGTGCCAGCAGCTTAGATCAAAGGTACCACGAGCAGTACTTC.

The rearrangement joins TRBV4-3 to TRBJ2-7; 9 bases fit TRBD1. The CDR3 length is 14 residues. Per germline, CDR1 LGHNA and CDR2 YSLEER. Trimming at V came to 8 bases and at J to 1 base, leaving 6 bases not matched to a gene. The CDR3 sequence: CASAPGQGSYEQYF. The CDR3 DNA is TGCGCCAGCGCTCCGGGACAGGGATCCTACGAGCAGTACTTC.

The chain recombines TRBV7-9 with TRBJ2-3; D is perhaps TRBD2 (6 bases). Germline CDR1 is SEHNR and CDR2 is FQNEAQ (reference sequence). The V gene lost 5 bases and the J gene lost 4 bases, with 22 bases spanning the gap. This CDR3 contains 17 residues. This chain's CDR3 is CASSPFRLGGISDTQYF. CDR3 nucleotide sequence: TGTGCCAGCAGCCCCTTCAGATTAGGCGGGATATCAGATACGCAGTATTTT.

This chain joins TRBV30 and TRBJ2-6; no reliable D call. The V end was cut by 5 bases, the J end by 4 bases, with 9 bases between. This CDR3 has 13 amino acids. Per germline, CDR1 GTSNPN and CDR2 SVGIG (reference sequence). The CDR3 is CAWEEPGANVLTF. The CDR3 region has the DNA TGTGCCTGGGAAGAACCCGGGGCCAACGTCCTGACTTTC.

The chain has TRBV18 and TRBJ1-1, with a tentative D call TRBD1 (5 bases). The V end lost 2 bases, the J end lost 1 base, and 11 bases lay between the germline ends. The CDR3 spans 15 residues. The germline V gene has CDR1 KGHSH and CDR2 LQKENI. Here the CDR3 reads CASSPKGLPNTEAFF. CDR3 DNA: TGTGCCAGCTCACCAAAGGGGCTACCGAACACTGAAGCTTTCTTT.

CDR3 in amino acids: CASSSGIETQYF. The DNA of the CDR3 is TGTGCCAGCAGTTCAGGGATCGAGACCCAGTACTTC. The rearrangement joins TRBV28 to TRBJ2-5, with D possibly matching TRBD1 (5 bases). This CDR3 has 12 amino acids. V was trimmed by 4 bases and J by 5 bases, leaving 8 bases between them. Germline V gene lookup returns CDR1 MDHEN and CDR2 SYDVKM. Full variable domain (missing parts from reference TRBV28 and TRBJ2-5): DVKVTQSSRYLVKRTGEKVFLECVQDMDHENMFWYRQDPGLGLRLIYFSYDVKMKEKGDIPEGYSVSREKKERFSLILESASTNQTSMYLCASSSGIETQYFGPGTRLLVL.

The chain links TRBV6-5 to TRBJ1-1; possible D gene TRBD1, 5 bases. This CDR3 is 14 amino acids long. V shed 8 bases and J shed 4 bases, with 17 bases lying between them. Germline V gene sequence: CDR1 MNHEY, CDR2 SVGAGI. CDR3 region: CASGKMGQGTEAFF. The CDR3 DNA follows: TGTGCCAGCGGGAAAATGGGGCAAGGCACTGAAGCTTTCTTT.

The chain couples TRBV5-8 to TRBJ1-2, with D possibly matching TRBD1 (5 bases). Germline V gives CDR1 SGHTS, CDR2 YDEGEE. V was trimmed by 2 bases and J by 2 bases, leaving 10 bases between them. This CDR3 region has 14 residues. CDR3 amino acids: CASSFGGTNYGYTF. CDR3 DNA sequence: TGTGCCAGCAGCTTCGGAGGGACCAACTATGGCTACACCTTC.

This sequence joins TRBV2 and TRBJ2-7; the D is unclear. The CDR3 runs 14 residues. Deletions cut 6 bases from V and 2 bases from J, with 14 bases between. Per germline, CDR1 SNHLY and CDR2 FYNNEI. This CDR3 is CASRVSQNTYEQYF. In DNA form, the CDR3 reads TGTGCCAGCAGGGTGAGTCAGAATACCTACGAGCAGTACTTC.

J is TRBJ2-5 and V is TRBV7-2, with D uncertain. The CDR3 consists of 15 residues. Germline CDR1 and CDR2: SGHTA and FQGNSA. Trimming took off 1 base at V and 2 bases at J, with 11 bases between the two ends. In DNA form, the CDR3 reads TGTGCCAGCAGCTTAGGACCCGTAATACAAGAGACCCAGTACTTC. Translated: CASSLGPVIQETQYF.

The J gene is TRBJ2-5, the V gene TRBV6-1; D is possibly TRBD1 (5 bases). The V gene lost 7 bases and the J gene lost 6 bases, with 18 bases spanning the gap. Germline V gives CDR1 MNHNS, CDR2 SASEGT. The CDR3 is 14 residues long. The CDR3 reads CASKESPQGKTQYF. In nucleotides, the CDR3 is TGTGCCAGCAAAGAGTCGCCTCAGGGAAAGACCCAGTACTTC.

The rearrangement joins TRBV27 to TRBJ2-5; D not certain. The CDR3 is 16 residues long. The germline CDR1 and CDR2 sequences are MNHEY and SMNVEV (reference sequence). V was trimmed by 3 bases and J by 4 bases, leaving 18 bases between them. CDR3 nucleotides: TGTGCCAGCAGTTTTCTGGGAAGGACCCTCGGAGAGACCCAGTACTTC. It yields the protein CASSFLGRTLGETQYF.

This clone appeared once. The chain has TRBV11-2 and TRBJ2-5; D might be TRBD2 (5 bases). Trimming left V 8 bases short and J 7 bases short, with 14 bases between. The germline V gene has CDR1 SGHAT and CDR2 FQNNGV. This CDR3 has 12 residues. The CDR3 DNA follows: TGTGCCAGCTCTCAGAGGGCGGGGACCCAGTACTTC. Translating it yields CASSQRAGTQYF.

The J gene is TRBJ2-2, the V gene TRBV18; 8 positions match TRBD2. Germline-derived CDR1 and CDR2 are KGHSH and LQKENI. Trimming removed 3 bases from V and 0 bases from J; junction bases left unmatched: 3. The CDR3 spans 16 residues. The CDR3 DNA reads as TGTGCCAGCTCACCTCCGGGACTAGCGAACACCGGGGAGCTGTTTTTT. Translated, it gives CASSPPGLANTGELFF.